A single sample gave rise to the 19 T cell receptor beta chains below, sequenced in a study of cytomegalovirus exposure and HLA in healthy donors. Both 60 Vbeta primers and 13 Jbeta primers went into the PCR. TCRdb's table, derived via immunoSEQ multiplex PCR, lists solely in-frame clones and lacks some. The sample lists about 160,000 clones, roughly 78% occurring once. Input material: PBMCs. All receptors come from a man aged 45 to 65 in good health and CMV-seropositive.

This clone was seen a single time. The rearrangement uses TRBV11-2 and TRBJ2-7; D perhaps matches TRBD1 (5 bases). Per germline, CDR1 SGHAT and CDR2 FQNNGV. Trimming stripped 6 bases from V and 3 bases from J, with 12 bases between. The CDR3 has 13 amino acids. As DNA, the CDR3 is TGTGCCAGCAGGTCATCAGGGCACTACGAGCAGTACTTC. As protein: CASRSSGHYEQYF.

The sample holds a few counts of this clone. The chain recombines TRBV19 with TRBJ2-5; D is possibly TRBD1 (6 bases). Trimming removed 6 bases from V and 0 bases from J, with 14 bases in between. The CDR3 has 15 amino acids. Germline V gene sequence: CDR1 LNHDA, CDR2 SQIVND (reference sequence). The CDR3 reads CASSYSGTYQETQYF. In DNA, the CDR3 is TGTGCCAGTAGCTATTCCGGGACATACCAAGAGACCCAGTACTTC. The complete variable domain, with remaining parts taken from reference TRBV19 and TRBJ2-5, reads DGGITQSPKYLFRKEGQNVTLSCEQNLNHDAMYWYRQDPGQGLRLIYYSQIVNDFQKGDIAEGYSVSREKKESFPLTVTSAQKNPTAFYLCASSYSGTYQETQYFGPGTRLLVL.

The DNA for the CDR3 is TGTGCCAGTAGTATAGGCCAGTCGGGTGGCTACACCTTC. The encoded protein is CASSIGQSGGYTF. The chain couples TRBV19 to TRBJ1-2; unclear D gene. In germline, CDR1 is LNHDA, CDR2 SQIVND (reference sequence). The germline V and J ends were trimmed by 1 base and 7 bases, with 10 bases remaining between them. CDR3 size: 13 residues.

The chain couples TRBV5-4 to TRBJ1-2; D unclear. CDR3 length: 14 amino acids. From germline, CDR1 is SGHNT and CDR2 YYREEE (reference sequence). V was cut by 1 base and J by 4 bases, with 11 bases left in between. The CDR3 sequence: CASSLRVGLYGYTF. The CDR3 DNA reads TGTGCCAGCAGCTTGAGGGTCGGACTCTATGGCTACACCTTC.

The chain carries TRBV6-5 and TRBJ2-5; 9 nucleotides match TRBD1. Germline V gene lookup returns CDR1 MNHEY and CDR2 SVGAGI. This CDR3 spans 14 amino acids. Trimming removed 7 bases from V and 4 bases from J; junction bases left unmatched: 7. The CDR3 spells CASNDPDRGETQYF. As DNA, the CDR3 is TGTGCCAGCAATGACCCGGACAGGGGAGAGACCCAGTACTTC.

This clone was detected only once. One end of the junction varies from germline; a read error may be responsible. The rearrangement uses TRBV7-9 and TRBJ2-7, with a tentative D call TRBD2 (6 bases). This CDR3 region has 13 residues. Germline lookup yields CDR1 SEHNR and CDR2 FQNEAQ (reference sequence). Here the CDR3 reads CSSSPRGSYEQYF. CDR3 coding DNA: TGTTCCAGCAGCCCACGGGGGTCCTACGAGCAGTACTTC. Full variable domain (remainder filled in from reference TRBV7-9 and TRBJ2-7): DTGVSQNPRHKITKRGQNVTFRCDPISEHNRLYWYRQTLGQGPEFLTYFQNEAQLEKSRLLSDRFSAERPKGSFSTLEIQRTEQGDSAMYLCSSSPRGSYEQYFGPGTRLTVT.

This clone has a single count. J is TRBJ1-5 and V is TRBV19, with D perhaps TRBD1 (5 bases). The germline gives CDR1 LNHDA, CDR2 SQIVND (reference sequence). The germline V and J ends were trimmed by 10 bases and 4 bases, with 11 bases remaining between them. The CDR3 is 12 amino acids. CDR3 sequence reads: CATWGRNQPQHF. The CDR3 DNA is TGTGCCACCTGGGGCCGTAATCAGCCCCAGCATTTT.

This sequence joins TRBV5-5 and TRBJ2-5; TRBD2 matches 10 bases. This CDR3 comprises 16 residues. CDR1 is SGHKS and CDR2 is YYEKEE in the germline V gene (reference sequence). Losses at the gene ends were 4 bases for V and 5 bases for J; bases not matched to a gene: 11. The chain's CDR3 is CASSQPELAGAETQYF. In nucleotides, the CDR3 is TGTGCCAGCAGCCAACCAGAGCTAGCGGGAGCGGAGACCCAGTACTTC.

This chain connects TRBV5-1 to TRBJ1-1, with no clear D. The CDR3 consists of 14 residues. Between the trimmed V and J ends, which lost 0 bases and 4 bases, there was a span of 10 bases. Germline CDR1 reads SGHRS; CDR2 reads YFSETQ. In nucleotides, the CDR3 is TGCGCCAGCAGCTTGGAGAGGGTGGGCACTGAAGCTTTCTTT. Amino acid sequence: CASSLERVGTEAFF.

This chain links TRBV7-2 with TRBJ2-1; 9 bases are a match to TRBD2. CDR3 size: 15 residues. From germline, CDR1 is SGHTA and CDR2 FQGNSA. V shed 1 base and J 8 bases; nucleotides not matched to a gene: 6. In DNA, the CDR3 is TGTGCCAGCAGCTTAGTGACTAGCGGCGGGGATGAGCAGTTCTTC. Translated: CASSLVTSGGDEQFF.

This clone was counted only a few times. The CDR3 loop reads CASSQDLGQGDTF. In nucleotides, the CDR3 is TGTGCCAGCAGCCAAGACCTTGGACAGGGTGACACCTTC. J is TRBJ1-2 and V is TRBV14; 8 bases align to TRBD1. CDR3 length: 13 amino acids. The germline gives CDR1 SGHDN, CDR2 FVKESK. J was trimmed by 12 bases and V by 0 bases; bases with no gene match: 6.

This CDR3 is CASSGTGLEAFF. CDR3 nucleotides: TGTGCCAGCAGTGGGACAGGCCTTGAAGCTTTCTTT. J is TRBJ1-1 and V is TRBV28; TRBD1 matches at 8 bases. The germline V gene has CDR1 MDHEN and CDR2 SYDVKM. V shed 5 bases and J 7 bases; nucleotides not matched to a gene: 3. The CDR3 extends over 12 amino acids.

The chain uses TRBV29-1 and TRBJ1-3; D is unclear. Trimming cost V 5 bases and J 4 bases, with 9 bases left between them. This CDR3 region has 12 residues. The germline gives CDR1 SQVTM, CDR2 ANQGSEA. CDR3 amino acids: CSVHGAGNTIYF. The CDR3 DNA reads TGCAGCGTTCACGGAGCCGGAAACACCATATATTTT.

The genes are TRBV2 and TRBJ1-1; D might be TRBD1 (5 bases). The germline V gene has CDR1 SNHLY and CDR2 FYNNEI. The CDR3 loop spans 13 amino acids. The V gene lost 3 bases and the J gene lost 5 bases, with 10 bases spanning the gap. CDR3: CASSDRGGTEAFF. The CDR3 coding sequence is TGTGCCAGCAGTGATCGCGGGGGAACTGAAGCTTTCTTT.

The chain uses TRBV5-1 and TRBJ1-2; 9 nucleotides agree with TRBD1. J lost 6 bases, V lost 0 bases, and 12 bases had no gene match. This CDR3 contains 17 residues. Germline V gene data show CDR1 as SGHRS and CDR2 as YFSETQ. The CDR3 coding sequence is TGCGCCAGCAGCTTGGCCCCACCGGGACAGGGAGATGATGGCTACACCTTC. As protein: CASSLAPPGQGDDGYTF.

CDR3 sequence (DNA): TGTGCCAGCAGGGGAGCGGGAGGCGGCGAGCAGTACTTC. Its protein product is CASRGAGGGEQYF. The chain is built from TRBV6-5 and TRBJ2-7; 9 bases are shared with TRBD2. CDR1 is MNHEY and CDR2 is SVGAGI in the germline V gene. J gave up 6 bases and V 6 bases, and 6 bases lay outside the gene matches. The CDR3 covers 13 residues.

The sample holds one count of this clone. The chain uses TRBV19 and TRBJ1-5; 10 nucleotides line up with TRBD1. J was trimmed by 0 bases and V by 6 bases; bases with no gene match: 8. Germline values: CDR1 LNHDA, CDR2 SQIVND (reference sequence). This CDR3 spans 17 amino acids. The chain's CDR3 is CASSLGQGRSSNQPQHF. CDR3 DNA sequence: TGTGCCAGTAGCCTGGGACAGGGGCGCAGTAGCAATCAGCCCCAGCATTTT.

The rearrangement links TRBV30 to TRBJ1-5; D remains ambiguous. The germline CDR1 and CDR2 sequences are GTSNPN and SVGIG (reference sequence). The germline V and J ends were trimmed by 2 bases and 8 bases, with 13 bases remaining between them. The CDR3 is made up of 13 amino acids. CDR3 coding DNA: TGTGCCTGGAGTAAAGACTTTCTGAAGCCCCAGCATTTT. Translating gives CAWSKDFLKPQHF.

V gene TRBV6-1 combines with J gene TRBJ2-2; a possible D gene is TRBD2 (6 bases). Trimming left V 2 bases short and J 2 bases short, with 12 bases between. CDR1 and CDR2 (germline): MNHNS, SASEGT. The CDR3 covers 16 residues. The CDR3 reads CASSEYGGSNTGELFF. CDR3 DNA: TGTGCCAGCAGTGAATACGGGGGTTCCAACACCGGGGAGCTGTTTTTT.